These 20 T cell receptor beta chains originate from one sample sequenced in a study of blood T cell repertoires in COVID-19. This table comes from immunoSEQ multiplex PCR, and its TCRdb copy is limited to in-frame clones, with some not included. The table has 280,000 or so clones, more than 70% seen once; the top ten hold just under 7%. Sequences were obtained from peripheral blood. These TCRs come from a woman aged 25 to 39 who had recovered from COVID-19.

The chain joins TRBV3-1 (or the pseudogene TRBV3-2) to TRBJ2-2; TRBD2 agrees at 8 bases. After removal of 5 bases from V and 3 bases from J, the junction contained 14 bases not matched to a gene. Germline loops: CDR1 LGHDT, CDR2 YNNKEL (reference sequence). This CDR3 contains 18 residues. The CDR3 reads CASSVGPREGSHTGELFF. The CDR3 DNA sequence: TGTGCCAGCAGCGTGGGCCCTCGGGAGGGCAGTCACACCGGGGAGCTGTTTTTT.

The gene calls are TRBV15 and TRBJ1-2, with 9 bases matching TRBD1. The CDR3 has 15 amino acids. Trimming removed 1 base from V and 4 bases from J; junction bases left unmatched: 4. Germline lookup yields CDR1 LNHNV and CDR2 YYDKDF (reference sequence). The CDR3, as DNA: TGTGCCACCAGCAGAGGGGACAGGGTCCTCTATGGCTACACCTTC. It yields the protein CATSRGDRVLYGYTF. The whole variable domain, remainder taken from reference TRBV15 and TRBJ1-2, is DAMVIQNPRYQVTQFGKPVTLSCSQTLNHNVMYWYQQKSSQAPKLLFHYYDKDFNNEADTPDNFQSRRPNTSFCFLDIRSPGLGDTAMYLCATSRGDRVLYGYTFGSGTRLTVV.

This rearrangement joins TRBV5-1 to TRBJ2-1; the D is unclear. V was cut by 7 bases and J by 0 bases, with 8 bases left in between. This CDR3 contains 13 residues. The germline V gene encodes CDR1 SGHRS and CDR2 YFSETQ. The CDR3 DNA follows: TGCGCCAGCCGGGTGAGCTCCTACAATGAGCAGTTCTTC. Its translation: CASRVSSYNEQFF.

The chain couples TRBV7-9 to TRBJ2-7; TRBD1 matches 7 bases. The CDR3 runs to 15 residues. Trimming cost V 4 bases and J 1 base; bases outside gene matches: 7. Per the germline V gene, CDR1 is SEHNR and CDR2 is FQNEAQ (reference sequence). CDR3 DNA: TGTGCCAGCAGCTCGGACAGGAAGTTTTCCTACGAGCAGTACTTC. It specifies CASSSDRKFSYEQYF.

The rearrangement joins TRBV7-3 to TRBJ1-3; 7 bases line up with TRBD1. The CDR3 consists of 17 residues. The V segment lost 1 base and the J segment 5 bases; nucleotides outside the gene matches: 11. Germline V gene data show CDR1 as SGHTA and CDR2 as FQGTGA. As DNA, the CDR3 is TGTGCCAGCAGCTTAATGCGACGACGACAGGGAAGAAACACCATATATTTT. Its translation: CASSLMRRRQGRNTIYF.

V and J are TRBV5-4 and TRBJ2-7; TRBD1 matches at 10 bases. The V segment lost 0 bases and the J segment 3 bases; nucleotides outside the gene matches: 6. The CDR3 runs to 16 residues. Germline values: CDR1 SGHNT, CDR2 YYREEE (reference sequence). The chain's CDR3 is CASSLGQGAKLYEQYF. The CDR3 nucleotides are TGTGCCAGCAGCTTGGGACAGGGGGCGAAGCTCTACGAGCAGTACTTC.

This rearrangement joins TRBV7-2 to TRBJ2-3; D perhaps matches TRBD2 (6 bases). The germline gives CDR1 SGHTA, CDR2 FQGNSA. Trimming took off 4 bases at V and 9 bases at J, with 17 bases between the two ends. This CDR3 spans 14 amino acids. The CDR3 here is CASSYLGTRDTQYF. CDR3 DNA sequence: TGTGCCAGCAGCTACTTGGGGACTCGCGACACGCAGTATTTT.

This chain connects TRBV5-4 to TRBJ2-7, with D possibly matching TRBD1 (5 bases). Deletions cut 7 bases from V and 1 base from J, with 12 bases between. Germline CDR1 SGHNT, CDR2 YYREEE (reference sequence). This CDR3 is built from 13 residues. The CDR3 here is CASFSQGSYEQYF. In DNA, the CDR3 is TGTGCCAGCTTTTCCCAGGGATCCTACGAGCAGTACTTC.

This clone was counted between two and nine times. The chain has TRBV4-3 and TRBJ2-7; perhaps TRBD2 as D (7 bases). Trimming cost V 1 base and J 2 bases, with 12 bases left between them. The CDR3 extends over 15 amino acids. Germline V lookup: CDR1 LGHNA, CDR2 YSLEER. For the CDR3, the DNA is TGCGCCAGCAGCCAAGGAGGGGGAGGGACCTACGAGCAGTACTTC. This sequence encodes CASSQGGGGTYEQYF.

The chain joins TRBV5-4 to TRBJ1-1; tentatively, D is TRBD1 (5 bases). The CDR3 is 16 amino acids. Germline V gene data show CDR1 as SGHNT and CDR2 as YYREEE (reference sequence). V was cut by 4 bases and J by 4 bases, with 20 bases left in between. CDR3 region: CASSPTLTGGGTEAFF. The CDR3 nucleotides read TGTGCCAGCAGCCCGACTCTCACGGGGGGTGGCACTGAAGCTTTCTTT. Full variable domain (missing parts from reference TRBV5-4 and TRBJ1-1): ETGVTQSPTHLIKTRGQQVTLRCSSQSGHNTVSWYQQALGQGPQFIFQYYREEENGRGNFPPRFSGLQFPNYSSELNVNALELDDSALYLCASSPTLTGGGTEAFFGQGTRLTVV.

The chain employs TRBV5-4 and TRBJ1-2; tentatively, D is TRBD1 (6 bases). The V end lost 0 bases, the J end lost 7 bases, and 13 bases lay between the germline ends. The CDR3 spans 14 residues. CDR1 and CDR2 (germline): SGHNT, YYREEE (reference sequence). For the CDR3, the DNA is TGTGCCAGCAGCTTGGATCAGGGGCGCGGTGGCTACACCTTC. It codes for CASSLDQGRGGYTF.

The chain employs TRBV11-1 and TRBJ2-7, with a tentative D call TRBD1 (5 bases). Germline V gene sequence: CDR1 SGHAT, CDR2 FQDESV (reference sequence). The CDR3 is made up of 18 amino acids. Trimming took 0 bases from V and 0 from J, leaving 18 bases between them. Here the CDR3 DNA reads TGTGCCAGCAGCTTAGCGCCAACCGGACACCACATCTCCTACGAGCAGTACTTC. Its translation: CASSLAPTGHHISYEQYF. Together with reference TRBV11-1 and TRBJ2-7, the CDR3 gives the full variable domain: EAEVAQSPRYKITEKSQAVAFWCDPISGHATLYWYRQILGQGPELLVQFQDESVVDDSQLPKDRFSAERLKGVDSTLKIQPAELGDSAMYLCASSLAPTGHHISYEQYFGPGTRLTVT.

This chain connects TRBV25-1 to TRBJ1-1; weak D call: TRBD1 (5 bases). The V end lost 6 bases, the J end lost 1 base, and 9 bases lay between the germline ends. The CDR3 loop spans 13 amino acids. The germline CDR1 and CDR2 sequences are MGHDK and SYGVNS. The CDR3 loop is CASRAQGNTEAFF. Written as DNA, the CDR3 is TGTGCCAGCAGGGCTCAGGGGAACACTGAAGCTTTCTTT.

V gene TRBV5-1 combines with J gene TRBJ1-1; 7 nucleotides align to TRBD1. Germline CDR1 reads SGHRS; CDR2 reads YFSETQ. The CDR3 consists of 14 residues. Trimming at V came to 1 base and at J to 5 bases, leaving 5 bases not matched to a gene. CDR3 protein: CASSLRQGGTEAFF. For the CDR3, the DNA is TGCGCCAGCAGCTTGCGACAGGGAGGAACTGAAGCTTTCTTT.

The chain uses TRBV7-3 and TRBJ2-1; D may be TRBD2 (5 bases). Looked up from germline, CDR1 is SGHTA and CDR2 is FQGTGA. Trimming shortened V by 5 bases and J by 7 bases, and 15 bases separated the two germline ends. The CDR3 is 14 residues long. CDR3 region: CASSLDYSGNEQFF. The DNA of the CDR3 is TGTGCCAGCAGCCTCGACTATAGTGGGAATGAGCAGTTCTTC.

The chain links TRBV19 to TRBJ1-5; TRBD1 agrees at 11 bases. This CDR3 is 15 amino acids long. The junction had 3 bases not matched to a gene; V was cut back by 5 bases and J by 3 bases. CDR1 LNHDA and CDR2 SQIVND come from the germline V gene (reference sequence). The CDR3 sequence: CASSPDRGHNQPQHF. In DNA form, the CDR3 reads TGTGCCAGTAGTCCGGACAGGGGGCACAATCAGCCCCAGCATTTT.

The V and J genes are TRBV28 and TRBJ1-1, with a weak D call TRBD1 (5 bases). CDR3 size: 13 residues. CDR1 is MDHEN and CDR2 is SYDVKM in the germline V gene. Trimming took off 0 bases at V and 6 bases at J, with 8 bases between the two ends. The CDR3: CASSLWMGPEAFF. The CDR3 DNA sequence: TGTGCCAGCAGTTTATGGATGGGGCCTGAAGCTTTCTTT.

Notes on this clone: One end of the junction fails to match germline, which may point to a read error. This rearrangement joins TRBV7-2 to TRBJ1-2, with 8 bases matching TRBD1. From germline, CDR1 is SGHTA and CDR2 FQGNSA. The CDR3 is made up of 14 amino acids. The CDR3 DNA reads as TGTGCCAGCAGCCCCCCCCTGGGACAGGCCAATACGAGTTTC. Protein sequence: CASSPPLGQANTSF.

V and J are TRBV27 and TRBJ2-2; D may be TRBD2 (6 bases). V gave up 3 bases and J gave up 8 bases, with 16 bases separating them. Germline lookup yields CDR1 MNHEY and CDR2 SMNVEV (reference sequence). The CDR3 is 15 residues long. The CDR3 reads CASSLGGRGLGELFF. DNA of the CDR3: TGTGCCAGCAGTTTGGGAGGACGGGGCTTGGGGGAGCTGTTTTTT.

The chain is built from TRBV24-1 and TRBJ2-1, with D unclear. The CDR3 contains 15 residues. V lost 1 base, J lost 5 bases, and 11 bases lay in between. The germline V gene has CDR1 KGHDR and CDR2 SFDVKD. The CDR3 region is CATSDFTTQNNEQFF. In DNA, the CDR3 is TGTGCCACCAGTGATTTCACTACTCAAAACAATGAGCAGTTCTTC.